Below are 15 T cell receptor beta chains sequenced from a single sample in a study of cytomegalovirus exposure and HLA in healthy donors. PCR amplification relied on 60 Vbeta primers (plus 13 Jbeta primers). Repertoires were generated with immunoSEQ multiplex PCR, while TCRdb's copy carries only in-frame clones and drops some. This sample carries about 220,000 clones, roughly 82% of them seen once, and the ten largest clones take 5.4%. Material for sequencing was PBMCs. Receptor source: a woman in her 40s in good health and CMV-seropositive.

As for this clone: Other DNA sequences within the sample encode an identical CDR3. The rearrangement joins TRBV5-4 to TRBJ1-6, with 9 bases lining up with TRBD1. This CDR3 is 15 amino acids long. In germline, CDR1 is SGHNT, CDR2 YYREEE (reference sequence). With 5 bases clipped from V and 10 bases from J, the junction kept 10 bases outside the gene matches. The CDR3 reads CASRFGDRAHSPLHF. In nucleotides, the CDR3 is TGTGCCAGCAGGTTTGGGGACAGGGCGCACTCACCCCTCCACTTT.

Only a few counts were recorded for this clone. The chain carries TRBV7-2 and TRBJ1-5, with TRBD1 identical over 7 bases. The CDR3 sequence is 17 residues long. The trim removed 2 bases at V and 2 bases at J, leaving 9 bases unmatched. Germline CDR1 SGHTA, CDR2 FQGNSA. In DNA form, the CDR3 reads TGTGCCAGCAGCTTATTTGGGGGGCAGGGGGGCAATCAGCCCCAGCATTTT. Amino acid sequence: CASSLFGGQGGNQPQHF.

A single count supports this clone. The chain has TRBV5-4 and TRBJ1-6, with 8 bases identical to TRBD1. V shed 4 bases and J 9 bases; nucleotides not matched to a gene: 9. The germline V gene has CDR1 SGHNT and CDR2 YYREEE (reference sequence). CDR3 size: 15 residues. The CDR3 DNA reads as TGTGCCAGCAGCCCCGGGGGGACAGGAATTTCACCCCTCCACTTT. Protein product: CASSPGGTGISPLHF.

V gene TRBV10-2 combines with J gene TRBJ2-2, with D unclear. This CDR3 is 13 amino acids long. The germline gives CDR1 WSHSY, CDR2 SAAADI. Trimming took off 1 base at V and 3 bases at J, with 3 bases between the two ends. The CDR3 DNA reads as TGCGCCAGCAGTGAGTTCTACACCGGGGAGCTGTTTTTT. This encodes CASSEFYTGELFF.

J is TRBJ2-5 and V is TRBV7-2; 7 nucleotides match TRBD2. The germline V gene has CDR1 SGHTA and CDR2 FQGNSA. With 5 bases clipped from V and 4 bases from J, the junction kept 10 bases outside the gene matches. There are 15 residues in the CDR3. Here the CDR3 reads CASSPRRWEGETQYF. CDR3 nucleotide sequence: TGTGCCAGCAGCCCCCGGCGGTGGGAGGGAGAGACCCAGTACTTC.

This clone was detected a few times. The chain links TRBV7-2 to TRBJ2-1; the match to TRBD2 covers 7 bases. Germline lookup yields CDR1 SGHTA and CDR2 FQGNSA. Trimming cost V 5 bases and J 7 bases; bases outside gene matches: 17. The CDR3 covers 17 residues. The CDR3 sequence is CASSPRVSGRGANEQFF. The CDR3 nucleotides are TGTGCCAGCAGCCCCCGGGTTAGCGGGCGGGGAGCGAATGAGCAGTTCTTC.

V and J are TRBV7-8 and TRBJ2-7; D gene ambiguous. Germline values: CDR1 SGHVS, CDR2 FQNEAQ. V was clipped by 1 base and J by 5 bases, with 15 bases between them. There are 15 residues in the CDR3. Written as DNA, the CDR3 is TGTGCCAGCAGCTTAGGGGCACAGATAATCCACGAGCAGTACTTC. This codes for CASSLGAQIIHEQYF.

The V gene is TRBV19, the J gene TRBJ2-5; tentative D call: TRBD1 (6 bases). The last part of the DNA fits TRBJ2-7 better; the J call may be wrong. The CDR3 loop spans 15 amino acids. The germline V gene has CDR1 LNHDA and CDR2 SQIVND (reference sequence). In DNA form, the CDR3 reads TGTGCCAGTAGTGACAGACAGGACCATAGGGACGAGCAGTACTTC. This sequence encodes CASSDRQDHRDEQYF.

This clone came up once. The chain uses TRBV4-3 and TRBJ2-7; 11 nucleotides line up with TRBD2. Germline CDR1 and CDR2: LGHNA and YSLEER. This CDR3 comprises 16 residues. Trimming took 1 base from V and 1 from J; bases not matched to a gene: 3. The CDR3 nucleotides are TGCGCCAGCAGCCAAGGCCTAGCGGGAGGATCCTACGAGCAGTACTTC. This codes for CASSQGLAGGSYEQYF.

The chain joins TRBV2 to TRBJ2-5, with 11 bases fitting TRBD2. In germline, CDR1 is SNHLY, CDR2 FYNNEI. V shed 6 bases and J 0 bases; nucleotides not matched to a gene: 3. The CDR3 has 15 residues. CDR3 DNA: TGTGCCAGCAGGTTACTAGCGGGGGACCAAGAGACCCAGTACTTC. Residues: CASRLLAGDQETQYF.

The chain employs TRBV7-9 and TRBJ2-7; possible D gene TRBD1, 6 bases. There are 12 residues in the CDR3. CDR1 and CDR2 from the germline V gene are SEHNR and FQNEAQ (reference sequence). Trimming removed 6 bases from V and 6 bases from J, with 12 bases in between. CDR3 sequence (DNA): TGTGCCAGCAGGGCAGGGGTTGGCGAGCAGTACTTC. Its protein is CASRAGVGEQYF.

V usage is TRBV29-1 and J usage is TRBJ2-5; D possibly corresponds to TRBD1 (5 bases). This CDR3 has 13 amino acids. V dropped 1 base and J dropped 7 bases, with 13 bases sitting between them. The V gene's germline CDR1 is SQVTM and CDR2 ANQGSEA. The CDR3 DNA reads TGCAGCGTTGAAGTCCAGGGATATGGGACCCAGTACTTC. Its protein product is CSVEVQGYGTQYF.

This chain uses TRBV5-4 with TRBJ2-5, with 10 bases aligning to TRBD2. Germline values: CDR1 SGHNT, CDR2 YYREEE (reference sequence). J was trimmed by 5 bases and V by 4 bases; bases with no gene match: 2. CDR3 length equals 13 residues. The CDR3 DNA reads TGTGCCAGCAGCCCGGGACTAGCGGAGACCCAGTACTTC. Translating it yields CASSPGLAETQYF.

The V and J genes are TRBV5-4 and TRBJ2-7; perhaps TRBD2 as D (6 bases). Between the trimmed V and J ends, which lost 4 bases and 2 bases, there was a span of 13 bases. The V gene's germline CDR1 is SGHNT and CDR2 YYREEE (reference sequence). This CDR3 spans 14 amino acids. The CDR3 protein is CASSPGLTAYEQYF. The CDR3 coding sequence is TGTGCCAGCAGCCCTGGACTAACCGCCTACGAGCAGTACTTC. The whole variable domain, remainder taken from reference TRBV5-4 and TRBJ2-7, is ETGVTQSPTHLIKTRGQQVTLRCSSQSGHNTVSWYQQALGQGPQFIFQYYREEENGRGNFPPRFSGLQFPNYSSELNVNALELDDSALYLCASSPGLTAYEQYFGPGTRLTVT.

This chain links TRBV5-1 with TRBJ2-7, with 10 positions matching TRBD1. The trim removed 2 bases at V and 0 bases at J, leaving 5 bases unmatched. Germline-derived CDR1 and CDR2 are SGHRS and YFSETQ. CDR3 length equals 16 residues. Here the CDR3 reads CASSLTGQGYSYEQYF. CDR3 bases: TGCGCCAGCAGCTTAACGGGACAGGGGTACTCCTACGAGCAGTACTTC.